This is a list of T cell receptor beta chains from one sample in a study of cytomegalovirus exposure and HLA in healthy donors. Here immunoSEQ multiplex PCR was the method, and the copy in TCRdb shows in-frame clones only, minus some. The sample records about 110,000 clones, over 60% being singletons. Source material: PBMCs. These receptors all stem from a woman aged 45-65 years in good health and CMV-seropositive. The CDR3 runs from the conserved cysteine through the conserved F or W. The D gene is left open where the match is weak. Only part of the rows carry a size: once, few, many, or a class if the clone is expanded.

TRBJ1-1 TRBD1 TRBV6-5 . CAHRGGNTEAFF TGTGCCCACAGGGGGGGTAACACTGAAGCTTTCTTT
TRBJ1-2 . TRBV21-1 . CASSQVEASPSNYGYTF TGTGCCAGCAGCCAAGTCGAGGCAAGCCCTTCTAACTATGGCTACACCTTC
TRBJ2-2 . TRBV19 . CASSPGAYTGELFF TGTGCCAGTAGTCCAGGGGCTTACACCGGGGAGCTGTTTTTT
TRBJ1-1 TRBD1 TRBV7-2 . CASSQNRGLNTEAFF TGTGCCAGCAGCCAGAACAGGGGACTGAACACTGAAGCTTTCTTT
TRBJ2-7 TRBD1 TRBV28 . CASSHRGPYEQYF TGTGCCAGCAGCCACAGGGGCCCTTACGAGCAGTACTTC
TRBJ1-6 TRBD1 TRBV7-2 . CASSLLGTGYSPLHF TGTGCCAGCAGCTTACTAGGGACAGGGTATTCACCCCTCCACTTT
TRBJ1-3 TRBD1 TRBV14 few CASSPQGAYTIYF TGTGCCAGCAGCCCCCAGGGGGCATACACCATATATTTT
TRBJ2-2 TRBD2 TRBV9 few CASSVQSGGYTGELFF TGTGCCAGCAGCGTACAAAGCGGGGGCTACACCGGGGAGCTGTTTTTT
TRBJ1-3 TRBD1 TRBV4-3 . CASSRGQGGGNTIYF TGCGCCAGCAGCCGAGGACAGGGGGGGGGAAACACCATATATTTT
TRBJ1-2 . TRBV29-1 . CSVERTPGGKGSYGYTF TGCAGCGTTGAACGAACCCCAGGAGGGAAGGGGTCCTATGGCTACACCTTC
TRBJ2-7 . TRBV5-4 . CASSLVSRNEQYF TGTGCCAGCAGCTTGGTTTCTAGGAACGAGCAGTACTTC
TRBJ1-5 . TRBV6-1 . CASSVLYSNQPQHF TGTGCCAGCAGTGTCCTATATAGCAATCAGCCCCAGCATTTT
TRBJ2-7 . TRBV7-9 . CASSPRAGVYEQYF TGTGCCAGCAGCCCAAGAGCAGGGGTGTACGAGCAGTACTTC
TRBJ2-2 TRBD1 TRBV7-9 . CASSIPRGTGELFF TGTGCCAGCAGCATCCCCAGGGGGACCGGGGAGCTGTTTTTT
TRBJ1-1 TRBD1 TRBV4-1 few CASSQIRDRGPTEAFF TGCGCCAGCAGCCAAATCCGGGACAGGGGGCCCACTGAAGCTTTCTTT
TRBJ1-1 . TRBV28 . CASSLISGNTEAFF TGTGCCAGCAGTTTAATTTCAGGGAACACTGAAGCTTTCTTT
TRBJ1-1 . TRBV7-3 few CASSLLRGGTEAFF TGTGCCAGCAGCTTATTACGGGGTGGAACTGAAGCTTTCTTT
TRBJ2-1 TRBD1 TRBV7-9 few CASSQGGQGDPYNEQFF TGTGCCAGCAGCCAAGGGGGACAGGGGGACCCCTACAATGAGCAGTTCTTC